The rows below give T cell receptor beta chains drawn from one sample of a study of identical twins. One entry per CDR3 protein, called by TCRdb with MiXCR from the 5' RACE reads. The sample includes roughly 1,500,000 distinct CDR3 sequences, 32% of them seen just once. The sequenced material came from cord blood. The receptor source for this set is a newborn girl in good health. The CDR3 runs from the conserved cysteine through the conserved F or W. Fields, in order: V gene, D gene, clone size, J gene, CDR3 protein, CDR3 DNA. D genes are given only for firm matches. Part of the rows lack a size; the others show once, few, many or a class for expanded clones.

V: TRBV20-1
D: NA
size: NA
J: TRBJ2-3
CDR3: CSARDLRLASTDTQYF
DNA: TGCAGTGCTAGAGATCTTAGGCTAGCGAGCACAGATACGCAGTATTTT

V: TRBV29-1
D: NA
size: many
J: TRBJ2-3
CDR3: CSVEGGATSTDTQYF
DNA: TGCAGCGTTGAAGGGGGCGCGACTAGCACAGATACGCAGTATTTT

V: TRBV10-1
D: TRBD1
size: few
J: TRBJ1-2
CDR3: CASRETGTGSSGGYTF
DNA: TGCGCCAGCAGGGAAACCGGGACAGGGTCCTCGGGAGGCTACACCTTC

V: TRBV5-5
D: NA
size: few
J: TRBJ2-7
CDR3: CASSFVADVSYEQYF
DNA: TGTGCCAGCAGCTTTGTAGCGGACGTCTCCTACGAGCAGTACTTC

V: TRBV28
D: NA
size: NA
J: TRBJ1-5
CDR3: CASSLGGLQGNQPQHF
DNA: TGTGCCAGCAGTTTAGGGGGATTACAGGGCAATCAGCCCCAGCATTTT

V: TRBV27
D: TRBD1
size: few
J: TRBJ2-3
CDR3: CASSMGQGSTDTQYF
DNA: TGTGCCAGCAGTATGGGACAGGGGAGCACAGATACGCAGTATTTT

V: TRBV27
D: TRBD2
size: NA
J: TRBJ2-7
CDR3: CASSLRTSVHEQYF
DNA: TGTGCCAGCAGTCTCCGGACTAGTGTGCACGAGCAGTACTTC

V: TRBV7-8
D: NA
size: NA
J: TRBJ2-1
CDR3: CASSTYSYNEQFF
DNA: TGTGCCAGCAGCACCTATAGCTACAATGAGCAGTTCTTC

V: TRBV12-3/TRBV12-4
D: TRBD2
size: NA
J: TRBJ2-1
CDR3: CASSLKLAGAGDEQFF
DNA: TGTGCCAGCAGTTTAAAACTAGCGGGGGCGGGGGATGAGCAGTTCTTC

V: TRBV5-4
D: TRBD2
size: NA
J: TRBJ2-1
CDR3: CASSLGGGLAGLNEQFF
DNA: TGTGCCAGCAGCTTGGGCGGCGGTCTAGCGGGACTCAATGAGCAGTTCTTC

V: TRBV6-1
D: TRBD2
size: NA
J: TRBJ2-1
CDR3: CASSDIRGGGSSYNEQFF
DNA: TGTGCCAGCAGCGACATCCGGGGGGGCGGGAGCTCCTACAATGAGCAGTTCTTC

V: TRBV7-2
D: NA
size: NA
J: TRBJ2-7
CDR3: CASSLTGVNYEQYF
DNA: TGTGCCAGCAGCCTGACAGGAGTCAACTACGAGCAGTACTTC

V: TRBV11-1
D: TRBD2
size: few
J: TRBJ2-1
CDR3: CASRGTSGRDNEQFF
DNA: TGTGCCAGCAGGGGGACTAGCGGGAGGGACAATGAGCAGTTCTTC

V: TRBV27
D: TRBD1
size: NA
J: TRBJ1-5
CDR3: CASSFRTGGGQPQHF
DNA: TGTGCCAGCAGTTTTCGGACAGGGGGCGGTCAGCCCCAGCATTTT

V: TRBV5-1
D: NA
size: once
J: TRBJ2-1
CDR3: CASSSNQGGYNEQFF
DNA: TGCGCCAGCAGCTCCAACCAGGGGGGCTACAATGAGCAGTTCTTC

V: TRBV4-1
D: NA
size: few
J: TRBJ2-1
CDR3: CASSQDLEYNEQFF
DNA: TGCGCCAGCAGCCAAGACTTAGAATACAATGAGCAGTTCTTC